The 32 T cell receptor beta chains below all came from one sample that was sequenced in a study of blood T cell repertoires in COVID-19. Sequencing used immunoSEQ multiplex PCR; TCRdb keeps in-frame clones, though not all of them. The sample has 260,000 or so clones; 84% are singletons. Specimen: peripheral blood. These receptors were taken from a human donor in a cohort sampled during active COVID-19.

J is TRBJ2-5 and V is TRBV12-3 or TRBV12-4; D gene uncertain. The CDR3 loop spans 11 amino acids. V dropped 4 bases and J dropped 5 bases, with 5 bases sitting between them. CDR3: CASSYYETQYF. CDR3 nucleotide sequence: TGTGCCAGCAGTTACTACGAGACCCAGTACTTC.

The V and J genes are TRBV28 and TRBJ1-1; D is possibly TRBD1 (6 bases). The CDR3 covers 13 residues. Trimming removed 5 bases from V and 4 bases from J, with 11 bases in between. Germline V gene sequence: CDR1 MDHEN, CDR2 SYDVKM. In DNA, the CDR3 is TGTGCCAGCAGTGTCCAGGGGAGCACTGAAGCTTTCTTT. This translates into CASSVQGSTEAFF.

The chain couples TRBV5-6 to TRBJ1-2; 7 bases are a match to TRBD1. V was pared by 4 bases and J by 8 bases, with 8 bases of the junction left unmatched. This CDR3 comprises 13 residues. The germline V gene has CDR1 SGHDT and CDR2 YYEEEE. The CDR3 coding sequence is TGTGCCAGCAGCCGACAGGGTTCGGGCGGCTACACCTTC. This codes for CASSRQGSGGYTF.

The chain employs TRBV6-2 or TRBV6-3 and TRBJ1-2; the match to TRBD1 covers 7 bases. Germline V CDR1 and CDR2: MNHEY, SVGEGT. Unmatched junction bases numbered 7, after V lost 5 bases and J lost 4 bases. The CDR3 runs to 14 residues. This chain's CDR3 is CASSVQGIFYGYTF. In nucleotides, the CDR3 is TGTGCCAGCAGTGTACAGGGGATCTTCTATGGCTACACCTTC.

The genes are TRBV24-1 and TRBJ2-5, with 13 bases lining up with TRBD2. This CDR3 contains 16 residues. The trim removed 1 base at V and 5 bases at J, leaving 3 bases unmatched. Germline assignment: CDR1 KGHDR and CDR2 SFDVKD. In nucleotides, the CDR3 is TGTGCCACCAGTGATTTTCCGACTAGCGGGAGGGAGACCCAGTACTTC. Translated: CATSDFPTSGRETQYF.

The chain has TRBV12-3 or TRBV12-4 and TRBJ2-2; D remains ambiguous. The CDR3 sequence is 12 residues long. V was pared by 1 base and J by 13 bases, with 10 bases between. The CDR3 nucleotides read TGTGCCAGCAGTTTAGTAGCCCTCGGGCTGTTTTTT. Its protein is CASSLVALGLFF.

The chain combines TRBV6-2 or TRBV6-3 with TRBJ1-2; 7 bases fit TRBD1. V was pared by 5 bases and J by 2 bases, with 5 bases of the junction left unmatched. There are 14 residues in the CDR3. Germline CDR1 and CDR2: MNHEY and SVGEGT. In nucleotides, the CDR3 is TGTGCCAGCAGTCGCTCGGGACAGAACTATGGCTACACCTTC. Encoded protein: CASSRSGQNYGYTF.

The rearrangement uses TRBV7-6 and TRBJ2-2; maybe TRBD1 (6 bases). Germline CDR1 and CDR2: SGHVS and FNYEAQ. V gave up 5 bases and J gave up 5 bases, with 18 bases separating them. The CDR3 covers 16 residues. The CDR3 bases are TGTGCCAGCAGCGCCAACAGTATAGGGACAACCGGGGAGCTGTTTTTT. Protein: CASSANSIGTTGELFF.

This chain connects TRBV7-8 to TRBJ1-5; D call uncertain. This CDR3 is built from 16 residues. Germline-derived CDR1 and CDR2 are SGHVS and FQNEAQ. The V end was cut by 4 bases, the J end by 3 bases, with 16 bases between. This CDR3 is CASSYAAATFNQPQHF. As DNA, the CDR3 is TGTGCCAGCAGCTATGCGGCCGCTACCTTCAATCAGCCCCAGCATTTT.

The V and J genes are TRBV11-2 and TRBJ2-2, with a weak D call TRBD1 (6 bases). The V and J ends lost 7 bases and 5 bases respectively, with 17 bases between them. Germline CDR1 SGHAT, CDR2 FQNNGV. The CDR3 consists of 15 residues. The CDR3, as DNA: TGTGCCAGCAACTACCAGGGGCGGCGGACCGGGGAGCTGTTTTTT. This codes for CASNYQGRRTGELFF.

The rearrangement uses TRBV9 and TRBJ1-2; 7 bases line up with TRBD1. The junction had 4 bases not matched to a gene; V was cut back by 3 bases and J by 2 bases. Germline CDR1 is SGDLS and CDR2 is YYNGEE. CDR3 size: 14 residues. The CDR3 DNA follows: TGTGCCAGCAGCGCCCGACAGGGCAACTATGGCTACACCTTC. This sequence encodes CASSARQGNYGYTF.

This chain connects TRBV5-6 to TRBJ2-2; TRBD1 matches 8 bases. The trim removed 0 bases at V and 3 bases at J, leaving 4 bases unmatched. CDR3 length: 16 residues. Germline V gives CDR1 SGHDT, CDR2 YYEEEE. CDR3 loop: CASSLAGGYYTGELFF. Written as DNA, the CDR3 is TGTGCCAGCAGCTTGGCAGGGGGCTATTACACCGGGGAGCTGTTTTTT.

The chain uses TRBV10-3 and TRBJ2-1; the match to TRBD2 covers 12 bases. CDR1 is ENHRY, CDR2 SYGVKD, per germline. This CDR3 spans 17 amino acids. With V trimmed by 2 bases and J by 9 bases, 11 bases remained unmatched. CDR3 sequence: CAISEPPPTSGSSEQFF. The DNA for the CDR3 is TGTGCCATCAGTGAGCCTCCCCCGACTAGCGGGAGCAGTGAGCAGTTCTTC.

The J gene is TRBJ2-3, the V gene TRBV28, with D possibly matching TRBD1 (6 bases). V was clipped by 5 bases and J by 7 bases, with 25 bases between them. Germline V gene lookup returns CDR1 MDHEN and CDR2 SYDVKM. This CDR3 spans 17 amino acids. CDR3 sequence reads: CASSPPATGFRRNTQYF. CDR3 coding DNA: TGTGCCAGCAGTCCCCCGGCTACAGGGTTCCGTAGAAATACGCAGTATTTT.

CDR3 DNA: TGCGCCAGCAGACCACGGACAGGTTTCTCCTACGAGCAGTACTTC. This codes for CASRPRTGFSYEQYF. The chain recombines TRBV5-1 with TRBJ2-7, with TRBD1 identical over 7 bases. V lost 5 bases to trimming and J lost 0 bases; unmatched junction nucleotides: 8. Germline CDR1 SGHRS, CDR2 YFSETQ. CDR3 length: 15 residues.

The V call is TRBV28, the J call TRBJ2-7; TRBD1 matches at 7 bases. Germline CDR1 and CDR2: MDHEN and SYDVKM. This CDR3 is built from 14 residues. V was clipped by 7 bases and J by 2 bases; unmatched bases: 8. CDR3 sequence: CASNIQGSTYEQYF. Here the CDR3 DNA reads TGTGCCAGCAACATACAGGGGTCGACCTACGAGCAGTACTTC.

This rearrangement joins TRBV2 to TRBJ1-5; 7 bases are shared with TRBD1. J lost 1 base, V lost 6 bases, and 6 bases had no gene match. CDR3 length: 15 residues. The germline V gene has CDR1 SNHLY and CDR2 FYNNEI. The CDR3 here is CASSELDRSNQPQHF. CDR3 bases: TGTGCCAGCAGCGAGTTGGACAGGAGCAATCAGCCCCAGCATTTT.

This chain joins TRBV15 and TRBJ2-7; D gene uncertain. The ends were cut back, 0 bases at V and 2 bases at J, with 17 bases in the middle. The germline V gene has CDR1 LNHNV and CDR2 YYDKDF (reference sequence). This CDR3 has 17 residues. The CDR3 spells CATSRDRSSITTYEQYF. For the CDR3, the DNA is TGTGCCACCAGCAGAGATCGAAGCTCTATTACTACCTACGAGCAGTACTTC.

This chain uses TRBV7-2 with TRBJ2-1, with unresolved D. V gave up 5 bases and J gave up 4 bases, with 12 bases separating them. The germline CDR1 and CDR2 sequences are SGHTA and FQGNSA. The CDR3 consists of 14 residues. The CDR3 DNA sequence: TGTGCCAGCAGCCAGTTTCAGTGGTACAATGAGCAGTTCTTC. Translated, it gives CASSQFQWYNEQFF.

The CDR3 DNA follows: TGTGCCACCAGTGGCGCGGGGGGCGGGGGCACAGATACGCAGTATTTT. It codes for CATSGAGGGGTDTQYF. This chain connects TRBV24-1 to TRBJ2-3, with 8 nucleotides matching TRBD2. Germline V gives CDR1 KGHDR, CDR2 SFDVKD. The CDR3 spans 16 residues. V lost 5 bases to trimming and J lost 1 base; unmatched junction nucleotides: 7.

This clone was observed a few times. V is TRBV9 and J is TRBJ1-3, with D possibly matching TRBD1 (5 bases). The V end was cut by 0 bases, the J end by 5 bases, with 15 bases between. CDR3 length: 16 residues. Germline V CDR1 and CDR2: SGDLS, YYNGEE. The CDR3 DNA reads TGTGCCAGCAGCGTAGATCCAGGGCAGGCTCGAAACACCATATATTTT. Amino acids: CASSVDPGQARNTIYF.

CDR3 amino acids: CASSLSPQGGIEKLFF. Written as DNA, the CDR3 is TGCGCCAGCAGCTTGTCCCCACAGGGGGGGATTGAAAAACTGTTTTTT. The chain joins TRBV5-1 to TRBJ1-4; 8 bases fit TRBD1. The CDR3 has 16 residues. V lost 1 base and J lost 7; bases outside the gene matches: 9. Germline loops: CDR1 SGHRS, CDR2 YFSETQ.

The J gene is TRBJ1-2, the V gene TRBV3-1 (or the pseudogene TRBV3-2); 8 nucleotides agree with TRBD1. Trimming removed 1 base from V and 8 bases from J; junction bases left unmatched: 6. This CDR3 region has 14 residues. The V gene's germline CDR1 is LGHDT and CDR2 YNNKEL (reference sequence). CDR3 nucleotide sequence: TGTGCCAGCAGCCAAGTAAACCGGGACAGGGGCTACACCTTC. It specifies CASSQVNRDRGYTF.

V gene TRBV10-3 combines with J gene TRBJ1-5, with D tentatively TRBD1 (5 bases). Germline CDR1 ENHRY, CDR2 SYGVKD. The V end was cut by 6 bases, the J end by 4 bases, with 13 bases between. The CDR3 length is 14 residues. For the CDR3, the DNA is TGTGCCATCAGAGATGACAGTCCTAATCAGCCCCAGCATTTT. Translating gives CAIRDDSPNQPQHF.

The chain couples TRBV6-5 to TRBJ2-1, with D perhaps matching TRBD2 (7 bases). The CDR3 spans 13 residues. Germline V CDR1 and CDR2: MNHEY, SVGAGI. The V end was cut by 8 bases, the J end by 4 bases, with 12 bases between. Written as DNA, the CDR3 is TGTGCCAGCCGGGGGGCAGGGTACAATGAGCAGTTCTTC. It is translated as CASRGAGYNEQFF.

The chain has TRBV6-1 and TRBJ1-2; weak D call: TRBD1 (5 bases). V lost 1 base, J lost 8 bases, and 14 bases lay in between. CDR1 and CDR2 from the germline V gene are MNHNS and SASEGT. The CDR3 is 14 amino acids. The CDR3 DNA is TGTGCCAGCAGTGAAGGGAGGGGCCCTCAGGGCTACACCTTC. Protein sequence: CASSEGRGPQGYTF.

This clone was found a few times. The rearrangement links TRBV5-6 to TRBJ2-7; 10 bases fit TRBD2. The CDR3 has 13 residues. V lost 7 bases to trimming and J lost 5 bases; unmatched junction nucleotides: 6. Germline lookup yields CDR1 SGHDT and CDR2 YYEEEE. The CDR3 is CASQSGGVNEQYF. The CDR3 DNA sequence: TGTGCCAGCCAAAGCGGGGGGGTAAACGAGCAGTACTTC.

The chain couples TRBV6-2 or TRBV6-3 to TRBJ2-5, with 12 bases matching TRBD1. Germline V lookup: CDR1 MNHEY, CDR2 SVGEGT. V gave up 4 bases and J gave up 5 bases; unmatched junction bases: 5. There are 15 residues in the CDR3. The CDR3 bases are TGTGCCAGCAGTTTGGGACAGGGGGCACAGGAGACCCAGTACTTC. Translation: CASSLGQGAQETQYF.

The chain links TRBV11-2 to TRBJ1-3; D not certain. V was pared by 6 bases and J by 0 bases, with 15 bases between. CDR1 and CDR2 from the germline V gene are SGHAT and FQNNGV. The CDR3 contains 16 residues. The CDR3 DNA sequence: TGTGCCAGCAGTTCCTGGGAGGTGATCTCTGGAAACACCATATATTTT. Encoded protein: CASSSWEVISGNTIYF.

The chain combines TRBV28 with TRBJ2-4; 7 nucleotides align to TRBD2. Germline V gives CDR1 MDHEN, CDR2 SYDVKM. The CDR3 spans 15 residues. The V and J ends lost 5 bases and 3 bases, in that order; junction bases with no gene match: 7. CDR3 DNA: TGTGCCAGCAGTAGTAGCGGGTTTCTCAAAAACATTCAGTACTTC. Its protein is CASSSSGFLKNIQYF.

This clone showed up just a few times. This specimen includes other DNA sequences encoding the same CDR3. The genes are TRBV4-3 and TRBJ1-2, with 7 nucleotides matching TRBD1. Trimming at V came to 1 base and at J to 5 bases, leaving 1 base not matched to a gene. The V gene's germline CDR1 is LGHNA and CDR2 YSLEER. The CDR3 is 13 amino acids. The CDR3 spells CASSQGQGYGYTF. As DNA, the CDR3 is TGCGCCAGCAGCCAAGGACAGGGATATGGCTACACCTTC.

This clone is a singleton in its sample. The gene calls are TRBV6-5 and TRBJ2-7, with D possibly being TRBD2 (6 bases). This CDR3 is 14 amino acids long. The V end was cut by 2 bases, the J end by 4 bases, with 12 bases between. The germline V gene has CDR1 MNHEY and CDR2 SVGAGI. DNA of the CDR3: TGTGCCAGCAGTTACCACTTACGGGGGTACGAGCAGTACTTC. Protein product: CASSYHLRGYEQYF.